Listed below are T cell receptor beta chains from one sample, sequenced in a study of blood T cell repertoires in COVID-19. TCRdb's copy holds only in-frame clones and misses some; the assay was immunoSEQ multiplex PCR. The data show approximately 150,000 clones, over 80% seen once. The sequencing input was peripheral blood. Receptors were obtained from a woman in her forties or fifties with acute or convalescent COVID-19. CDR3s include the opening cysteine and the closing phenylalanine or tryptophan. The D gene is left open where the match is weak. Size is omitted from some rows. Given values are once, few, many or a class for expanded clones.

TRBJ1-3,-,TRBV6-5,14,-,TGTGCCAGCAGTCCGACCGGGGAAGTTTTAACCATATATTTT,CASSPTGEVLTIYF
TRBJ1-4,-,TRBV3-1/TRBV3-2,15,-,TGTGCCAGCAGCCAAGAGCGAGGCGCTAATGAAAAACTGTTTTTT,CASSQERGANEKLFF
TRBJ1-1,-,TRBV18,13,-,TGTGCCAGCTCACCACCCGTAGTGACTGAAGCTTTCTTT,CASSPPVVTEAFF
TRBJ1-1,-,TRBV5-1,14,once,TGCGCCAGCAGCCTGACAGGTAGGAACACTGAAGCTTTCTTT,CASSLTGRNTEAFF
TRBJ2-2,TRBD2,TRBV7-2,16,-,TGTGCCAGCAGCCGGGGACTAGCGGGAGGCACCGGGGAGCTGTTTTTT,CASSRGLAGGTGELFF
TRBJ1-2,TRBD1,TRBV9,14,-,TGTGCCAGCAGCACCCGGGACAGGGACTATGGCTACACCTTC,CASSTRDRDYGYTF
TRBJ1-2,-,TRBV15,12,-,TGTGCCACCAGCAGAGACGGCTATGGCTACACCTTC,CATSRDGYGYTF
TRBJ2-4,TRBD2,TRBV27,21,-,TGTGCCAGCAGTTTAGAATTGGTCCGCCTAGCGGGACTATCCGCCAAAAACATTCAGTACTTC,CASSLELVRLAGLSAKNIQYF
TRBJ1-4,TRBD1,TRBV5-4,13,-,TGTGCCAGCAGTTCACAGGGGAGTGAAAAACTGTTTTTT,CASSSQGSEKLFF
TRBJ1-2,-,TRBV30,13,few,TGTGCCTGGATGCAGGGGTGGGCTTATGGCTACACCTTC,CAWMQGWAYGYTF
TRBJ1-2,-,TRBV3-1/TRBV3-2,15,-,TGTGCCAGCAGCCAAGGGTTTATGCAGGCCTATGGCTACACCTTC,CASSQGFMQAYGYTF
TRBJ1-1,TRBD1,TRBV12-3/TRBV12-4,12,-,TGTGCCAGCAGAGGACAGGGAGTTGAAGCTTTCTTT,CASRGQGVEAFF
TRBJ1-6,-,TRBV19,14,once,TGTGCCAGTAGTATGACAGGAGGAAGGTCACCCCTCCACTTT,CASSMTGGRSPLHF
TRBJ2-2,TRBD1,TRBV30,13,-,TGTGCCTGGGGACAGGGGATAGGCGGGGAGCTGTTTTTT,CAWGQGIGGELFF
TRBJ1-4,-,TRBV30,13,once,TGTGCCTCCTCCACTGCAACTAATGAAAAACTGTTTTTT,CASSTATNEKLFF
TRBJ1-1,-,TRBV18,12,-,TGTGCCAGCTCACCAAGCCGTTCACAAGCTTTCTTT,CASSPSRSQAFF
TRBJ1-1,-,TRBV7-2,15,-,TGTGCCAGCAGCTTTGATCCGGGGGGGAGCACTGAAGCTTTCTTT,CASSFDPGGSTEAFF
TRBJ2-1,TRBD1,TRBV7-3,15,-,TGTGCCAGCAGCTTAGGACAGGGGAAATACAATGAGCAGTTCTTC,CASSLGQGKYNEQFF
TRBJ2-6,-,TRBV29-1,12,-,TGCAGCGCCTACGCAGGGGCCAACGTCCTGACTTTC,CSAYAGANVLTF
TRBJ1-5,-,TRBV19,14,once,TGTGCCAGTAGCTCCAGGTATAGCAATCAGCCCCAGCATTTT,CASSSRYSNQPQHF
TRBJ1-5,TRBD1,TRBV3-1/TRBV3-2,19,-,TGTGCCAGCAGCCAAAGCTCGTTAGCCGGGACAGGGTGGCCGCAGCCCCAGCATTTT,CASSQSSLAGTGWPQPQHF
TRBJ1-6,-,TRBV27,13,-,TGTGCCAGCAGTACCGGGGGGGCATCACCCCTCCACTTT,CASSTGGASPLHF
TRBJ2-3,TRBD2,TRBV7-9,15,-,TGTGCCAGCAGCCTACTAGCGGGAGGAACAGATACGCAGTATTTT,CASSLLAGGTDTQYF
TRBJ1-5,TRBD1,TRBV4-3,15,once,TGCGCCAGCAGCACCCGGACAGGGTCGGGGCAGCCCCAGCATTTT,CASSTRTGSGQPQHF
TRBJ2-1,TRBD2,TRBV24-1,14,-,TGTGCCACCAGTGGGGTAGCGGGGGGCACTGAGCAGTTCTTC,CATSGVAGGTEQFF
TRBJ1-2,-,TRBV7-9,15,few,TGTGCCAGCAGCTTACTGACATCCTATAACTATGGCTACACCTTC,CASSLLTSYNYGYTF
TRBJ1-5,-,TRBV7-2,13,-,TGTGCCAGCAGCCCCCAGGGCAATCAGCCCCAGCATTTT,CASSPQGNQPQHF
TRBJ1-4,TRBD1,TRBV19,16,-,TGTGCCAGTAGCCCGACCCAGACAGGGAAGAGGGAAAAACTGTTTTTT,CASSPTQTGKREKLFF
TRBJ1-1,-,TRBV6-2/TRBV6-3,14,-,TGTGCCAGCAGCTCCCCCCCAGTGAACACTGAAGCTTTCTTT,CASSSPPVNTEAFF
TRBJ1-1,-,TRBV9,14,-,TGTGCCAGCAGCCTGGGGGGGGACGGCACTGAAGCTTTCTTT,CASSLGGDGTEAFF
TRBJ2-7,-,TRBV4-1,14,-,TGCGCCAGCAGCCACCCGGACGGAGGCGACGAGCAGTACTTC,CASSHPDGGDEQYF
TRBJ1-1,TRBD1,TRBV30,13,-,TGTGCCTGTAAGGGGGCAGGGAACACTGAAGCTTTCTTT,CACKGAGNTEAFF
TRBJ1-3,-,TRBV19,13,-,TGTGCCAGTAGTATTGGCAGGGGAAACACCATATATTTT,CASSIGRGNTIYF
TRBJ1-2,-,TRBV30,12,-,TGTGCCTGGAGTTACCGTATCGGTGGCTACACCTTC,CAWSYRIGGYTF
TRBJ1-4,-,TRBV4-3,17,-,TGCGCCAGCAGCCAAGGATGGTCGAGTGCAACTAATGAAAAACTGTTTTTT,CASSQGWSSATNEKLFF
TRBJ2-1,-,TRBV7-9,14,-,TGTGCCAGCAGCTTAGAGGGGACATTCAATGAGCAGTTCTTC,CASSLEGTFNEQFF
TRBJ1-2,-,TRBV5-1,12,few,TGCGCCAGCAGCTTGGACTCCTTGGGCTACACCTTC,CASSLDSLGYTF
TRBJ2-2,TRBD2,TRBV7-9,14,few,TGTGCCAGCAGCTCGGGACTAGCGTTCGGGGAGCTGTTTTTT,CASSSGLAFGELFF
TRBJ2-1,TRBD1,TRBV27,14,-,TGTGCCAGCAGTTTACAGGGGGCATACAATGAGCAGTTCTTC,CASSLQGAYNEQFF
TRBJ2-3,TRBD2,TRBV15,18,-,TGTGCCACCAGCAGAGCCCCTCCCGGGACTAGCGGGCGAGATACGCAGTATTTT,CATSRAPPGTSGRDTQYF
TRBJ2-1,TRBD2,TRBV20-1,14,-,TGCAGTGCTAGTTTGGCGGGGGGAAACAATGAGCAGTTCTTC,CSASLAGGNNEQFF
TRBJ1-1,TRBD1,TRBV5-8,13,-,TGTGCCAGCAGAAGGGGACAGGGCGTTGGCGCTTTCTTT,CASRRGQGVGAFF
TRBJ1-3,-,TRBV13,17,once,TGTGCCAGCAGCCCTGCCGGGCAGGGACTGTCTGGAAACACCATATATTTT,CASSPAGQGLSGNTIYF
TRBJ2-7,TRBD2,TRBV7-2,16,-,TGTGCCAGCAGCTTAGGAAGGACTAGCGGGAGCGGTAAGCAGTACTTC,CASSLGRTSGSGKQYF
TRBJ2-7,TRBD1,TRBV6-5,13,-,TGTGCCAGCCAGAGGGGACAGAACTACGAGCAGTACTTC,CASQRGQNYEQYF
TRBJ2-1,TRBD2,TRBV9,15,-,TGTGCCAGTGACCGGGAGGGACAATCCTACAATGAGCAGTTCTTC,CASDREGQSYNEQFF
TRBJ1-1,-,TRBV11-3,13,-,TGTGCCAGCAGCTTAGTGGGGAGTGGTGAAGCTTTCTTT,CASSLVGSGEAFF
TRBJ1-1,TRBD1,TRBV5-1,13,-,TGCGCCAGCAGCCCTGACAGGGTAACTGAAGCTTTCTTT,CASSPDRVTEAFF
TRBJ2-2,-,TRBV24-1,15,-,TGTGCCACCAGTGACCGTACAGGTCTCAGCGGGGAGCTGTTTTTT,CATSDRTGLSGELFF